This entry concerns a single T cell receptor beta chain. The protocol was immunoSEQ multiplex PCR, while the TCRdb copy is restricted to in-frame clones and leaves out a portion. The table lists some 120,000 clones, roughly 86% of them singletons, with over 2.5% in the top ten. This sample was taken from a study of T cell responses to AZD1222 COVID-19 vaccine. The TCR comes from an adult who received the AZD1222 COVID-19 vaccine. The starting material was peripheral blood, obtained 28 days after the second AZD1222 dose.

The CDR3 loop reads CASSRQGGDEKLFF. The CDR3 nucleotides are TGTGCCAGCAGCCGACAGGGGGGCGATGAAAAACTGTTTTTT. The V call is TRBV11-2, the J call TRBJ1-4; 9 positions agree with TRBD1. The V gene end was trimmed by 5 bases and the J gene end by 6 bases; junction bases not matched to a gene: 4. The CDR3 is 14 residues long. Germline CDR1 and CDR2: SGHAT and FQNNGV.